One sample yielded the 21 T cell receptor beta chains listed below, sequenced in a study of blood T cell repertoires in COVID-19. Produced via immunoSEQ multiplex PCR; TCRdb's table is partial and in-frame only. Of roughly 80,000 clones listed, approximately 80% are singletons. Sequences were obtained from peripheral blood. Receptors originate from a human donor in a cohort sampled during active COVID-19.

The genes are TRBV10-1 and TRBJ1-3; maybe TRBD1 (5 bases). Trimming cost V 0 bases and J 6 bases, with 12 bases left between them. This CDR3 region has 15 residues. The germline V gene encodes CDR1 WNHNN and CDR2 SYGVQD (reference sequence). The CDR3 region has the DNA TGCGCCAGCAGTGAGTCGACGGGGGGGATAAACACCATATATTTT. It specifies CASSESTGGINTIYF.

V and J are TRBV6-1 and TRBJ1-1; 8 bases match TRBD1. This CDR3 is built from 17 residues. Trimming at V came to 4 bases and at J to 2 bases, leaving 12 bases not matched to a gene. CDR1 is MNHNS, CDR2 SASEGT, per germline. CDR3 in amino acids: CASSGLRGPEVNTEAFF. DNA for the CDR3: TGTGCCAGCAGTGGACTCAGGGGGCCTGAGGTAAACACTGAAGCTTTCTTT.

The chain carries TRBV12-3 or TRBV12-4 and TRBJ2-1; TRBD2 agrees at 12 bases. The junction had 4 bases not matched to a gene; V was cut back by 8 bases and J by 8 bases. This CDR3 has 13 residues. CDR3 sequence (DNA): TGTGCCAGCCTCCTAGCGGGGGGGTATGAGCAGTTCTTC. As protein: CASLLAGGYEQFF.

This clone was observed once. V gene TRBV19 combines with J gene TRBJ2-6; D perhaps matches TRBD1 (6 bases). Germline assignment: CDR1 LNHDA and CDR2 SQIVND (reference sequence). The V and J ends lost 4 bases and 3 bases respectively, with 10 bases between them. CDR3 size: 15 residues. This CDR3 is CASSTTGIGANVLTF. CDR3 in DNA: TGTGCCAGTAGTACCACAGGGATTGGGGCCAACGTCCTGACTTTC.

CDR3 amino acids: CASRGELQNYNEQFF. The CDR3 nucleotides read TGTGCCAGCAGGGGCGAGTTACAGAACTACAATGAGCAGTTCTTC. This rearrangement joins TRBV2 to TRBJ2-1; D is unclear. The V and J ends lost 6 bases and 3 bases respectively, with 15 bases between them. Germline V gene data show CDR1 as SNHLY and CDR2 as FYNNEI. This CDR3 contains 15 residues.

The CDR3 loop reads CASSSTPGVGGYTF. The CDR3, as DNA: TGTGCCAGCAGTTCTACCCCAGGGGTTGGAGGCTACACCTTC. The rearrangement uses TRBV6-5 and TRBJ1-2, with D perhaps TRBD1 (6 bases). V shed 4 bases and J shed 8 bases, with 17 bases lying between them. In germline, CDR1 is MNHEY, CDR2 SVGAGI. This CDR3 contains 14 residues.

This chain uses TRBV28 with TRBJ2-7; D is perhaps TRBD1 (6 bases). Trimming took off 6 bases at V and 3 bases at J, with 15 bases between the two ends. This CDR3 contains 14 residues. Germline V gene data show CDR1 as MDHEN and CDR2 as SYDVKM. The CDR3 coding sequence is TGTGCCAGCAGCCGAAGGACAGAATTCTACGAGCAGTACTTC. Translated, it gives CASSRRTEFYEQYF. The full variable domain, with the rest looked up from reference TRBV28 and TRBJ2-7, is DVKVTQSSRYLVKRTGEKVFLECVQDMDHENMFWYRQDPGLGLRLIYFSYDVKMKEKGDIPEGYSVSREKKERFSLILESASTNQTSMYLCASSRRTEFYEQYFGPGTRLTVT.

The V call is TRBV5-6, the J call TRBJ2-2; the D gene is possibly TRBD2 (5 bases). This CDR3 is 16 amino acids long. Trimming pared 1 base from V and 1 base from J, leaving 11 bases between. CDR1 and CDR2 from the germline V gene are SGHDT and YYEEEE. CDR3: CASSLLSGVNTGELFF. The CDR3 DNA sequence: TGTGCCAGCAGCTTGCTCTCCGGGGTGAACACCGGGGAGCTGTTTTTT.

J is TRBJ2-5 and V is TRBV4-1, with D maybe TRBD1 (5 bases). Germline V gene lookup returns CDR1 MGHRA and CDR2 YSYEKL. This CDR3 region has 14 residues. Trimming left V 4 bases short and J 3 bases short, with 12 bases between. CDR3 loop: CASSLRTMEETQYF. CDR3 DNA: TGCGCCAGCAGCCTACGGACAATGGAAGAGACCCAGTACTTC.

The chain uses TRBV5-1 and TRBJ2-7; 9 bases map to TRBD1. V was pared by 1 base and J by 2 bases, with 4 bases of the junction left unmatched. This CDR3 contains 15 residues. Germline CDR1 is SGHRS and CDR2 is YFSETQ. The CDR3 DNA sequence: TGCGCCAGCAGCTTGTCGGGACAGGGTGCCTACGAGCAGTACTTC. The encoded protein is CASSLSGQGAYEQYF.

The chain uses TRBV3-1 (or the pseudogene TRBV3-2) and TRBJ2-7; TRBD2 aligns across 7 bases. The germline CDR1 and CDR2 sequences are LGHDT and YNNKEL (reference sequence). Unmatched junction bases numbered 9, after V lost 1 base and J lost 3 bases. The CDR3 covers 16 residues. CDR3 protein: CASSQGGAGFLYEQYF. CDR3 bases: TGTGCCAGCAGCCAAGGGGGAGCGGGATTCCTCTACGAGCAGTACTTC.

V usage is TRBV2 and J usage is TRBJ2-5, with D uncertain. The V end was cut by 4 bases, the J end by 3 bases, with 9 bases between. Looked up from germline, CDR1 is SNHLY and CDR2 is FYNNEI. This CDR3 has 13 residues. The CDR3 DNA reads as TGTGCCAGCAGTGTTGGGCAGAAAGAGACCCAGTACTTC. Its protein product is CASSVGQKETQYF.

This CDR3 is CASSPGLAGGQETQYF. The CDR3 DNA is TGTGCCAGCAGTCCAGGACTAGCGGGGGGCCAAGAGACCCAGTACTTC. J is TRBJ2-5 and V is TRBV27; 14 bases fit TRBD2. Germline loops: CDR1 MNHEY, CDR2 SMNVEV (reference sequence). CDR3 length: 16 residues. V gave up 5 bases and J gave up 1 base; unmatched junction bases: 3.

The V and J genes are TRBV5-1 and TRBJ1-5, with D unresolved. From germline, CDR1 is SGHRS and CDR2 YFSETQ. The germline V and J ends were trimmed by 9 bases and 3 bases, with 16 bases remaining between them. The CDR3 runs 14 residues. The CDR3 DNA reads as TGCGCCACTACGGGTCGAGGGCCCAATCAGCCCCAGCATTTT. This gives the protein CATTGRGPNQPQHF.

This clone was observed a single time. The chain has TRBV19 and TRBJ2-7, with 7 bases that match TRBD1. The CDR3 runs 13 residues. Germline assignment: CDR1 LNHDA and CDR2 SQIVND (reference sequence). The V segment lost 6 bases and the J segment 2 bases; nucleotides outside the gene matches: 4. CDR3 in DNA: TGTGCCAGTAGCGGACAGGAGGCCTACGAGCAGTACTTC. This gives the protein CASSGQEAYEQYF.

This clone was seen just once. The gene calls are TRBV11-2 and TRBJ2-4, with D possibly matching TRBD1 (6 bases). V was pared by 0 bases and J by 1 base, with 10 bases between. The length of the CDR3 is 16 residues. From germline, CDR1 is SGHAT and CDR2 FQNNGV. CDR3 amino acids: CASSLDAQGAKNIQYF. The DNA for the CDR3 is TGTGCCAGCAGCTTAGATGCCCAGGGGGCCAAAAACATTCAGTACTTC.

The gene calls are TRBV19 and TRBJ1-1, with 7 nucleotides matching TRBD1. V lost 5 bases and J lost 4; bases outside the gene matches: 10. CDR1 is LNHDA and CDR2 is SQIVND in the germline V gene (reference sequence). The CDR3 is 15 residues long. Here the CDR3 DNA reads TGTGCCAGTAGTGCCCAGGGGGGATTGGGCACTGAAGCTTTCTTT. Protein product: CASSAQGGLGTEAFF.

The gene calls are TRBV10-1 and TRBJ2-1; TRBD2 matches at 9 bases. The germline CDR1 and CDR2 sequences are WNHNN and SYGVQD (reference sequence). V trimming: 7 bases; J trimming: 5 bases; junction bases outside the gene matches: 3. The CDR3 runs 13 residues. The CDR3: CASKASGDNEQFF. The CDR3, as DNA: TGCGCCAGCAAAGCTAGCGGGGACAATGAGCAGTTCTTC.

This chain uses TRBV7-9 with TRBJ1-1; no firm D call. The germline V gene has CDR1 SEHNR and CDR2 FQNEAQ (reference sequence). V shed 0 bases and J shed 11 bases, with 10 bases lying between them. This CDR3 has 12 amino acids. The CDR3 coding sequence is TGTGCCAGCAGCTTAGCCGAGGGTAGGGCTTTCTTT. This encodes CASSLAEGRAFF.

The chain joins TRBV10-3 to TRBJ1-2; 8 positions agree with TRBD1. CDR1 and CDR2 (germline): ENHRY, SYGVKD. The length of the CDR3 is 13 residues. The ends lost 3 bases at V and 6 bases at J; junction bases unmatched: 3. CDR3 DNA: TGTGCCATCAGTGATCAGGGGGCTCATGGCTACACCTTC. Its protein is CAISDQGAHGYTF.

The rearrangement uses TRBV5-4 and TRBJ2-1; 8 bases line up with TRBD2. The CDR3 sequence is 14 residues long. V lost 3 bases and J lost 8; bases outside the gene matches: 7. Germline loops: CDR1 SGHNT, CDR2 YYREEE (reference sequence). Here the CDR3 DNA reads TGTGCCAGCAGCTCCGGAGGACTAGCCCATGAGCAGTTCTTC. Protein product: CASSSGGLAHEQFF.